One TCR beta chain is described in this entry. During its preparation, the TCRbeta library received unique molecular identifiers. TCRdb re-called the PCR reads through MiXCR, storing one row per CDR3 protein. The table records about 980,000 distinct CDR3 sequences, 25% to 30% of them present only once. This sample is part of a study of T-cell reconstitution after alpha-beta-depleted transplantation in children. The TCR was taken from a boy in the first two years of life who had a stem cell transplant for SCID, so the T cells may come from the graft donor. The source was PBMCs, mostly from graft donor cells, collected 360 days after TCRalphabeta/CD19-depleted stem cell transplant.

CDR3: CASSGTPRDGVYEQYF. The CDR3 DNA sequence: TGTGCCAGCAGCGGAACCCCTAGGGACGGAGTCTACGAGCAGTACTTC. The chain combines TRBV7-9 with TRBJ2-7; D assignment may be TRBD1 or TRBD2 (5 bases each). Germline CDR1 SEHNR, CDR2 FQNEAQ (reference sequence). The CDR3 contains 16 residues. With 5 bases removed from V and 3 bases from J, the gap between germline ends came to 20 bases.